The T cell receptor beta chain described here comes from a study of CD8+CD57+ T cells in acquired aplastic anemia. About the study: DNA recovered from sorted CD4+ and CD8+ cells had a mean of approximately 3 ug. Study-wide results and limits: Shared by patients and controls, 25 to 35 CD8+ CDR3s were abundant in patients.

In the case of this clonotype: The target antigen is unknown.

Genomic DNA provided the template from which TCR beta VDJ and CDR3 profiles were obtained. MiXCR, applied by TCRdb to the reads, yields one record per CDR3 protein. The table includes 200,000 to 250,000 distinct CDR3 sequences, about 60% detected once. It was patients with CD8+CD57+ cell expansion by flow cytometry who were chosen for sequencing. The ends lost 6 bases at V and 13 bases at J; junction bases unmatched: 13. The germline V gene has CDR1 WSHSY and CDR2 SAAADI. This CDR3 spans 16 amino acids. The sequence was collected from a human donor with aplastic anemia. The chain links TRBV10-2 to TRBJ2-1, with 15 bases that match TRBD2. Sequenced material: sorted CD4+, CD8+, or CD8+CD57+ T cells (not recorded which) from PBMCs. Here the CDR3 reads CASRAPGTSGGSIQFF. The CDR3 DNA reads TGCGCCAGCAGGGCCCCCGGGACTAGCGGGGGGAGTATTCAGTTCTTC.